This entry concerns a single TCR beta chain. Germline CDR1 reads WSHSY; CDR2 reads SAAADI. Germline trimming cut 4 bases from V and 6 bases from J; bases unmatched to any gene: 2. The CDR3 has 14 amino acids. This entry is derived from a study of blood T cell repertoires in COVID-19. Looking at the study overall: There were acute and convalescent COVID-19 samples, and they came from the United States, Italy and Spain. The cDNA or gDNA used as material had been derived from T cells, B-cell-depleted T cells, or PBMCs.

In the source study's methods: Using reference gene primer amplification, nucleated cell counts were estimated. The protocol was immunoSEQ multiplex PCR, while the TCRdb copy is restricted to in-frame clones and leaves out a portion. The D gene and trimming were derived from the DNA, and the V and J assignments and clone size from that table. The table includes 110,000 to 150,000 clones, approximately 90% detected once. The chain combines TRBV10-2 with TRBJ2-1, with TRBD2 identical over 11 bases. This sequence was found in a woman aged 60-70 years with active COVID-19. Sequenced: peripheral blood. DNA for the CDR3: TGCGCCAGCAGTGCACTAGCGGGAGTCAATGAGCAGTTCTTC. This sequence encodes CASSALAGVNEQFF.